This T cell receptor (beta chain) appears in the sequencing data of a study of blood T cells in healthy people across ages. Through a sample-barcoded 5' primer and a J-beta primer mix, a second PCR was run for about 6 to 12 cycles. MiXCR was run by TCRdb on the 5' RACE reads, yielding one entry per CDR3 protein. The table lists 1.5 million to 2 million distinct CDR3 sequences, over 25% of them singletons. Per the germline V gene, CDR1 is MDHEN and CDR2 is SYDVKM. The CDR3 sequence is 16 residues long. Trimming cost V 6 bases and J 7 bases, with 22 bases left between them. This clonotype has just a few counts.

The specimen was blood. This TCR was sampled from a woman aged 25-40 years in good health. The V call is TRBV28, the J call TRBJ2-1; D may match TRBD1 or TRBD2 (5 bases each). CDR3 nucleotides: TGTGCCAGCAGCCCCGCGGGCAGGGAATATGATAATGAGCAGTTCTTC. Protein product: CASSPAGREYDNEQFF.